The 30 T cell receptor beta chains below were found in one sample sequenced in a study of T cell repertoires in cytomegalovirus infection. TCRdb re-analysed the reads in MiXCR, keeping a single row per CDR3 protein. Of around 140,000 distinct CDR3 sequences in the sample, about 6.5% were seen once. Sequencing used PBMCs. Every receptor here comes from a human donor in good health (CMV status not recorded). Some clones in this sample may be carry-over from other donors' samples.

This clonotype was counted ten times or more. The rearrangement uses TRBV7-8 and TRBJ2-1; unclear D gene. The CDR3 runs 13 residues. Per the germline V gene, CDR1 is SGHVS and CDR2 is FQNEAQ. V was cut by 2 bases and J by 10 bases, with 12 bases left in between. The CDR3 reads CASSLNQRDEQFF. Written as DNA, the CDR3 is TGTGCCAGCAGCTTAAACCAGCGAGACGAGCAGTTCTTC.

This clonotype was found many times. The chain joins TRBV5-5 to TRBJ1-2, with no clear D. Germline CDR1 and CDR2: SGHKS and YYEKEE (reference sequence). CDR3 length equals 15 residues. V dropped 4 bases and J dropped 0 bases, with 13 bases sitting between them. The CDR3: CASSPSPRANYGYTF. The DNA of the CDR3 is TGTGCCAGCAGCCCGTCGCCCCGAGCTAACTATGGCTACACCTTC.

The chain combines TRBV29-1 with TRBJ2-3; D unresolved. This CDR3 comprises 10 residues. The germline V gene encodes CDR1 SQVTM and CDR2 ANQGSEA. V lost 5 bases, J lost 7 bases, and 7 bases lay in between. CDR3 DNA: TGCAGCGTTCAGGAGAATACGCAGTATTTT. This translates into CSVQENTQYF.

This clonotype occurred many times. The chain employs TRBV7-2 and TRBJ1-1; TRBD1 might be the D (6 bases). Germline values: CDR1 SGHTA, CDR2 FQGNSA. Trimming stripped 1 base from V and 7 bases from J, with 13 bases between. The CDR3 loop spans 14 amino acids. CDR3 amino acids: CASSLGARGLEAFF. CDR3 sequence (DNA): TGTGCCAGCAGCTTAGGGGCCAGGGGACTTGAAGCTTTCTTT.

This chain links TRBV20-1 with TRBJ1-2, with 7 bases lining up with TRBD1. The germline V gene encodes CDR1 DFQATT and CDR2 SNEGSKA (reference sequence). This CDR3 has 13 amino acids. The J segment lost 7 bases and the V segment lost 1 base, leaving 6 bases of the junction unmatched. The CDR3 spells CSARARGWGGYTF. Here the CDR3 DNA reads TGCAGTGCTAGAGCCAGGGGGTGGGGTGGCTACACCTTC.

The chain recombines TRBV12-3 or TRBV12-4 with TRBJ2-4; D possibly uses TRBD1 or TRBD2 (5 bases each). The germline V and J ends were trimmed by 5 bases and 0 bases, with 23 bases remaining between them. This CDR3 comprises 19 residues. The CDR3 nucleotides are TGTGCCAGCAGTCCCAACTTCGGGACCCGGAGCGTAGCCAAAAACATTCAGTACTTC. It codes for CASSPNFGTRSVAKNIQYF.

In its sample, this clonotype was seen many times. The J gene is TRBJ2-7, the V gene TRBV7-2; D is perhaps TRBD1 (6 bases). Deletions cut 2 bases from V and 3 bases from J, with 8 bases between. There are 13 residues in the CDR3. The germline V gene encodes CDR1 SGHTA and CDR2 FQGNSA. Here the CDR3 DNA reads TGTGCCAGCAGCTTATTACAGGGCTACGAGCAGTACTTC. It encodes CASSLLQGYEQYF.

This clonotype was detected many times. The chain is built from TRBV7-2 and TRBJ1-2; 7 nucleotides align to TRBD1. Germline CDR1 reads SGHTA; CDR2 reads FQGNSA. V lost 4 bases, J lost 4 bases, and 12 bases stayed unmatched. This CDR3 region has 16 residues. CDR3 nucleotides: TGTGCCAGCAGCTCGTGGCCCAGGGGGAGGTCCTATGGCTACACCTTC. It is translated as CASSSWPRGRSYGYTF.

This clonotype was seen ten or more times. The chain employs TRBV28 and TRBJ1-4; D is undetermined. The germline V gene has CDR1 MDHEN and CDR2 SYDVKM. The CDR3 contains 14 residues. The germline V and J ends were trimmed by 2 bases and 4 bases, with 8 bases remaining between them. CDR3 sequence: CASSLIGINEKLFF. DNA of the CDR3: TGTGCCAGCAGTTTAATCGGGATTAATGAAAAACTGTTTTTT.

In its sample, this clonotype was seen many times. The chain has TRBV6-2 or TRBV6-3 and TRBJ2-1; 11 positions agree with TRBD2. The CDR3 contains 15 residues. Germline CDR1 is MNHEY and CDR2 is SVGEGT. V lost 4 bases to trimming and J lost 9 bases; unmatched junction nucleotides: 8. CDR3 protein: CASSWGSGGAGEQFF. CDR3 sequence (DNA): TGTGCCAGCAGTTGGGGTAGCGGGGGGGCCGGTGAGCAGTTCTTC.

This clonotype was recorded a few times. The chain recombines TRBV6-5 with TRBJ2-1; the D gene is possibly TRBD2 (6 bases). Trimming took 4 bases from V and 0 from J, leaving 10 bases between them. Germline assignment: CDR1 MNHEY and CDR2 SVGAGI. The CDR3 covers 15 residues. In DNA, the CDR3 is TGTGCCAGCAGTTCGGACGGGGGCTCCTACAATGAGCAGTTCTTC. Translated: CASSSDGGSYNEQFF.

V gene TRBV5-1 combines with J gene TRBJ1-1; no clear D gene. This CDR3 is built from 15 residues. V lost 4 bases and J lost 5, with 18 bases in between. CDR1 and CDR2 (germline): SGHRS, YFSETQ. The CDR3 DNA is TGCGCCAGCAGCCTCGGACCAACCATGGGGACTGAAGCTTTCTTT. Residues: CASSLGPTMGTEAFF.

This clonotype was observed at least ten times. The chain uses TRBV7-2 and TRBJ2-2, with 10 bases matching TRBD2. This CDR3 is 14 amino acids long. CDR1 and CDR2 (germline): SGHTA, FQGNSA. Unmatched junction bases numbered 0, after V lost 2 bases and J lost 6 bases. The DNA of the CDR3 is TGTGCCAGCAGCTTACTAGCGGGGGCCGGGGAGCTGTTTTTT. This gives the protein CASSLLAGAGELFF.

The CDR3 loop reads CASSSLGSGGEQYF. The CDR3 region has the DNA TGTGCCAGCAGTTCCCTAGGTTCGGGGGGCGAGCAGTACTTC. The genes are TRBV6-2 or TRBV6-3 and TRBJ2-7, with TRBD2 matching 7 bases. The CDR3 covers 14 residues. Germline CDR1 reads MNHEY; CDR2 reads SVGEGT. The trim removed 4 bases at V and 6 bases at J, leaving 9 bases unmatched.

In its sample, this clonotype was seen a few times. This sequence joins TRBV6-6 and TRBJ1-5, with D tentatively TRBD1 (6 bases). This CDR3 is built from 18 residues. The germline gives CDR1 MNHNY, CDR2 SVGAGI (reference sequence). Trimming took 4 bases from V and 0 from J, leaving 19 bases between them. The CDR3 is CASSFITGPLNSNQPQHF. The CDR3 nucleotides are TGTGCCAGCAGTTTCATTACAGGGCCCCTAAATAGCAATCAGCCCCAGCATTTT.

The table lists this clonotype with a few counts. The chain recombines TRBV20-1 with TRBJ2-5, with TRBD2 matching over 11 bases. V lost 6 bases, J lost 4 bases, and 7 bases stayed unmatched. This CDR3 region has 14 residues. The germline V gene encodes CDR1 DFQATT and CDR2 SNEGSKA (reference sequence). CDR3 in DNA: TGCAGTGCCAGTAGCGGGGGGGGCCGAGAGACCCAGTACTTC. It codes for CSASSGGGRETQYF.

Regarding this clonotype: One end of the junction does not line up with germline, which may come from a read error. The rearrangement joins TRBV7-2 to TRBJ1-6; D gene uncertain. The CDR3 length is 14 residues. Germline V lookup: CDR1 SGHTA, CDR2 FQGNSA. DNA of the CDR3: TGTGCCAGCAGCTTGACCTCCTATAATTCCCCCCACCACTTT. This codes for CASSLTSYNSPHHF.

The table lists this clonotype with many counts. This chain links TRBV7-8 with TRBJ2-5; no reliable D call. This CDR3 has 15 amino acids. Germline values: CDR1 SGHVS, CDR2 FQNEAQ. Trimming took 4 bases from V and 5 from J, leaving 17 bases between them. The CDR3 sequence is CASSSVPGLKETQYF. DNA for the CDR3: TGTGCCAGCAGCTCCGTACCCGGGCTGAAGGAGACCCAGTACTTC.

This clonotype was observed at least ten times. V is TRBV7-2 and J is TRBJ1-1; possibly TRBD1 for D (5 bases). CDR3 length equals 14 residues. Trimming stripped 0 bases from V and 4 bases from J, with 9 bases between. Germline assignment: CDR1 SGHTA and CDR2 FQGNSA. This CDR3 is CASSLARARTEAFF. The CDR3 DNA follows: TGTGCCAGCAGCTTAGCCAGGGCTCGCACTGAAGCTTTCTTT.

This clonotype has a handful of counts. The chain combines TRBV2 with TRBJ1-5; D may be TRBD1 (5 bases). The CDR3 is 15 residues long. Germline V gene lookup returns CDR1 SNHLY and CDR2 FYNNEI. Deletions cut 7 bases from V and 9 bases from J, with 22 bases between. In nucleotides, the CDR3 is TGTGCCAGCACCGGGGGAGGGGCGCCCAATTGGCCCCAGCATTTT. Protein product: CASTGGGAPNWPQHF.

This sequence joins TRBV28 and TRBJ2-7; 9 bases are a match to TRBD1. The CDR3 spans 13 residues. J was trimmed by 2 bases and V by 8 bases; bases with no gene match: 4. Germline CDR1 is MDHEN and CDR2 is SYDVKM. The CDR3 nucleotides are TGTGCCAGCGGGACAGGGAGTACCTACGAGCAGTACTTC. This encodes CASGTGSTYEQYF.

This clonotype was seen only a few times. The chain is built from TRBV28 and TRBJ2-7, with D perhaps TRBD1 (6 bases). This CDR3 comprises 14 residues. The V end was cut by 8 bases, the J end by 5 bases, with 19 bases between. Per germline, CDR1 MDHEN and CDR2 SYDVKM. The CDR3 region has the DNA TGTGCCAGCCGAAAATTACAGGGCAAGGACGAGCAGTACTTC. Amino acid sequence: CASRKLQGKDEQYF.

This clonotype was picked up many times. This chain uses TRBV7-2 with TRBJ1-1; 10 nucleotides line up with TRBD1. This CDR3 comprises 14 residues. Trimming took 5 bases from V and 1 from J; bases not matched to a gene: 1. CDR1 is SGHTA, CDR2 FQGNSA, per germline. In nucleotides, the CDR3 is TGTGCCAGCAGCGGGGACAGGGGGAACACTGAAGCTTTCTTT. This encodes CASSGDRGNTEAFF.

This clonotype was seen ten or more times. CDR3 sequence: CASSRPTLPYEQYF. For the CDR3, the DNA is TGTGCCAGCAGCCGCCCTACTCTCCCCTACGAGCAGTACTTC. V gene TRBV7-9 combines with J gene TRBJ2-7; D is undetermined. The CDR3 contains 14 residues. Germline V gene data show CDR1 as SEHNR and CDR2 as FQNEAQ (reference sequence). V was cut by 5 bases and J by 2 bases, with 13 bases left in between.

V usage is TRBV27 and J usage is TRBJ1-2; 12 bases map to TRBD1. CDR3 length: 17 amino acids. Germline V gives CDR1 MNHEY, CDR2 SMNVEV (reference sequence). J was trimmed by 4 bases and V by 2 bases; bases with no gene match: 8. CDR3: CASSLRAGQGATYGYTF. The CDR3 region has the DNA TGTGCCAGCAGTTTAAGAGCGGGACAGGGGGCAACCTATGGCTACACCTTC.

This clonotype was detected many times. This chain connects TRBV29-1 to TRBJ2-1; possibly TRBD1 for D (6 bases). Germline loops: CDR1 SQVTM, CDR2 ANQGSEA. The CDR3 totals 15 residues. Trimming removed 3 bases at V and 0 bases at J, with 12 bases between. In DNA, the CDR3 is TGCAGCGTTGATAGCACAGGGAGCTCCTACAATGAGCAGTTCTTC. This translates into CSVDSTGSSYNEQFF.

At least ten counts were recorded for this clonotype. The rearrangement joins TRBV7-9 to TRBJ2-7, with 8 bases aligning to TRBD1. Germline V lookup: CDR1 SEHNR, CDR2 FQNEAQ (reference sequence). CDR3 length: 14 residues. The V gene end was trimmed by 4 bases and the J gene end by 6 bases; junction bases not matched to a gene: 8. CDR3 DNA sequence: TGTGCCAGCAGCTCCCGGACAGGGCAGATCGAGCAGTACTTC. As protein: CASSSRTGQIEQYF.

This clonotype occurred a few times. The chain is built from TRBV13 and TRBJ1-5; possible D gene TRBD1, 5 bases. The CDR3 contains 16 residues. The V gene lost 5 bases and the J gene lost 0 bases, with 14 bases spanning the gap. Germline V gives CDR1 PRHDT, CDR2 FYEKMQ (reference sequence). As DNA, the CDR3 is TGTGCCAGCAGCATCGGGGCAGATCTTAGCAATCAGCCCCAGCATTTT. Protein: CASSIGADLSNQPQHF.

This clonotype was recorded many times. The V gene is TRBV7-3, the J gene TRBJ2-1, with 9 bases matching TRBD2. Trimming removed 1 base from V and 6 bases from J; junction bases left unmatched: 4. CDR3 length equals 15 residues. Per germline, CDR1 SGHTA and CDR2 FQGTGA. The CDR3 sequence: CASSLMRGGLNEQFF. CDR3 sequence (DNA): TGTGCCAGCAGCTTAATGCGGGGGGGGCTCAATGAGCAGTTCTTC.

V is TRBV12-3 or TRBV12-4 and J is TRBJ1-1; D unclear. V was cut by 6 bases and J by 5 bases, with 13 bases left in between. CDR3 size: 13 residues. DNA of the CDR3: TGTGCCAGCAGCCCAACTCGCGGGACTGAAGCTTTCTTT. It translates to CASSPTRGTEAFF.